A single sample is the source of the 18 T cell receptor beta chains below, sequenced in a study of cytomegalovirus exposure and HLA in healthy donors. In the PCR, 60 Vbeta and 13 Jbeta primers were used. Repertoires were generated with immunoSEQ multiplex PCR, while TCRdb's copy carries only in-frame clones and drops some. The table records under 200,000 clones, less than 90% of them present only once. Sequenced material: PBMCs. These receptors were collected from a woman aged 25 to 39 in good health and CMV-seronegative.

The rearrangement uses TRBV20-1 and TRBJ2-5; D gene uncertain. There are 11 residues in the CDR3. Per germline, CDR1 DFQATT and CDR2 SNEGSKA (reference sequence). V was cut by 0 bases and J by 9 bases, with 8 bases left in between. The CDR3 DNA reads TGCAGTGCTAGAGATGAGGTGGCCCAGTACTTC. Translation gives CSARDEVAQYF.

The chain carries TRBV28 and TRBJ2-1; D not certain. The CDR3 loop spans 11 amino acids. Trimming pared 6 bases from V and 4 bases from J, leaving 4 bases between. Germline CDR1 is MDHEN and CDR2 is SYDVKM. CDR3 nucleotide sequence: TGTGCCAGCAGGGCTTACAATGAGCAGTTCTTC. Translated: CASRAYNEQFF.

The genes are TRBV7-3 and TRBJ2-5, with D hard to call. The germline V gene encodes CDR1 SGHTA and CDR2 FQGTGA. Trimming took 5 bases from V and 3 from J, leaving 10 bases between them. There are 13 residues in the CDR3. For the CDR3, the DNA is TGTGCCAGCAGCAAGACATATAAAGAGACCCAGTACTTC. This codes for CASSKTYKETQYF.

The V call is TRBV28, the J call TRBJ1-5; D is undetermined. Germline V gene data show CDR1 as MDHEN and CDR2 as SYDVKM. Trimming left V 2 bases short and J 5 bases short, with 4 bases between. The CDR3 length is 12 residues. CDR3 in amino acids: CASSLPDQPQHF. The CDR3, as DNA: TGTGCCAGCAGTTTACCGGATCAGCCCCAGCATTTT.

The chain combines TRBV5-1 with TRBJ2-7; 7 bases agree with TRBD2. The junction had 6 bases not matched to a gene; V was cut back by 2 bases and J by 7 bases. In germline, CDR1 is SGHRS, CDR2 YFSETQ. CDR3 length: 13 residues. The DNA for the CDR3 is TGCGCCAGCAGCTTCGGGGGGAAGTATGAGCAGTACTTC. This translates into CASSFGGKYEQYF.

This chain connects TRBV5-4 to TRBJ2-1, with 11 bases fitting TRBD2. With 3 bases clipped from V and 6 bases from J, the junction kept 8 bases outside the gene matches. Germline loops: CDR1 SGHNT, CDR2 YYREEE (reference sequence). This CDR3 is built from 16 residues. The CDR3 protein is CASSSGLADVLNEQFF. The CDR3 DNA reads as TGTGCCAGCAGCTCGGGACTAGCGGATGTGCTCAATGAGCAGTTCTTC.

This rearrangement joins TRBV11-3 to TRBJ2-3, with 7 bases that match TRBD1. Unmatched junction bases numbered 6, after V lost 4 bases and J lost 5 bases. CDR1 is SGHNT and CDR2 is YENEEA in the germline V gene. This CDR3 contains 14 residues. CDR3 protein: CASSSFQGEDTQYF. In DNA form, the CDR3 reads TGTGCCAGCAGCTCATTCCAGGGGGAAGATACGCAGTATTTT.

The rearrangement uses TRBV7-8 and TRBJ1-1; D uncertain. The germline V gene encodes CDR1 SGHVS and CDR2 FQNEAQ. Trimming took off 5 bases at V and 4 bases at J, with 17 bases between the two ends. The CDR3 is made up of 15 amino acids. The CDR3 here is CASSLVGSGGTEAFF. The CDR3 DNA is TGTGCCAGCAGCCTAGTCGGCTCAGGAGGCACTGAAGCTTTCTTT.

The chain carries TRBV4-1 and TRBJ2-1; D is unclear. The CDR3 contains 14 residues. V was trimmed by 6 bases and J by 4 bases, leaving 13 bases between them. Germline V gene lookup returns CDR1 MGHRA and CDR2 YSYEKL. CDR3 in DNA: TGCGCCAGCAGGGGTGGCGGTAGTTACAATGAGCAGTTCTTC. This sequence encodes CASRGGGSYNEQFF.

The V gene is TRBV2, the J gene TRBJ2-6; perhaps TRBD1 as D (5 bases). V lost 10 bases to trimming and J lost 0 bases, with 16 bases between them. This CDR3 is built from 16 residues. Germline V lookup: CDR1 SNHLY, CDR2 FYNNEI. The CDR3 loop is CAIEGATSSGANVLTF. The CDR3 coding sequence is TGTGCCATAGAAGGGGCAACAAGCTCTGGGGCCAACGTCCTGACTTTC.

The chain has TRBV9 and TRBJ2-5; 14 bases fit TRBD2. From germline, CDR1 is SGDLS and CDR2 YYNGEE. The V and J ends lost 0 bases and 4 bases, in that order; junction bases with no gene match: 8. This CDR3 spans 18 amino acids. The CDR3 reads CASSVGLAGGPIGETQYF. CDR3 sequence (DNA): TGTGCCAGCAGCGTAGGACTAGCGGGGGGGCCTATAGGAGAGACCCAGTACTTC.

CDR3 residues: CASSLEGGTYNEQFF. The CDR3 DNA sequence: TGCGCCAGCAGCTTGGAAGGGGGCACCTACAATGAGCAGTTCTTC. The rearrangement joins TRBV5-1 to TRBJ2-1; 7 nucleotides agree with TRBD1. The CDR3 runs 15 residues. The trim removed 0 bases at V and 2 bases at J, leaving 2 bases unmatched. Germline V gives CDR1 SGHRS, CDR2 YFSETQ.

The V and J genes are TRBV7-9 and TRBJ2-7; 9 nucleotides match TRBD2. Germline V lookup: CDR1 SEHNR, CDR2 FQNEAQ (reference sequence). Losses at the gene ends were 5 bases for V and 2 bases for J; bases not matched to a gene: 10. This CDR3 has 16 residues. The CDR3 here is CASSARTSVDPYEQYF. For the CDR3, the DNA is TGTGCCAGCAGCGCTAGGACTAGCGTAGACCCCTACGAGCAGTACTTC.

The chain combines TRBV5-1 with TRBJ1-5; 10 nucleotides align to TRBD1. Germline V gene data show CDR1 as SGHRS and CDR2 as YFSETQ. This CDR3 region has 14 residues. The J segment lost 5 bases and the V segment lost 4 bases, leaving 3 bases of the junction unmatched. The chain's CDR3 is CASSPGQGDQPQHF. The CDR3 nucleotides read TGCGCCAGCAGCCCCGGACAGGGGGATCAGCCCCAGCATTTT.

The CDR3 sequence: CSVGSGPGAGTGELFF. For the CDR3, the DNA is TGCAGCGTTGGGTCAGGGCCTGGGGCGGGAACCGGGGAGCTGTTTTTT. The rearrangement links TRBV29-1 to TRBJ2-2, with D perhaps TRBD2 (6 bases). The length of the CDR3 is 16 residues. V gave up 4 bases and J gave up 5 bases, with 20 bases separating them. Germline values: CDR1 SQVTM, CDR2 ANQGSEA.

The chain uses TRBV6-6 and TRBJ1-1; maybe TRBD1 (6 bases). Deletions cut 2 bases from V and 4 bases from J, with 11 bases between. The CDR3 sequence is 14 residues long. In germline, CDR1 is MNHNY, CDR2 SVGAGI (reference sequence). The CDR3 sequence is CASSYRAGVTEAFF. The CDR3 DNA sequence: TGTGCCAGCAGTTACAGGGCAGGGGTCACTGAAGCTTTCTTT.

The rearrangement joins TRBV6-4 to TRBJ2-3, with 8 positions matching TRBD2. Unmatched junction bases numbered 6, after V lost 0 bases and J lost 4 bases. Germline lookup yields CDR1 MRHNA and CDR2 SNTAGT. The CDR3 has 16 amino acids. This CDR3 reads CASSDSAGGSPDTQYF. CDR3 DNA: TGTGCCAGCAGTGACTCGGCGGGGGGAAGCCCAGATACGCAGTATTTT.

This chain uses TRBV19 with TRBJ1-5; D perhaps matches TRBD1 (5 bases). The germline CDR1 and CDR2 sequences are LNHDA and SQIVND (reference sequence). V gave up 9 bases and J gave up 4 bases, with 13 bases separating them. The CDR3 is 13 amino acids. The DNA for the CDR3 is TGTGCCAGCGGCAGCGGGGGGAATCAGCCCCAGCATTTT. It translates to CASGSGGNQPQHF. The full variable domain, completed using reference TRBV19 and TRBJ1-5, is DGGITQSPKYLFRKEGQNVTLSCEQNLNHDAMYWYRQDPGQGLRLIYYSQIVNDFQKGDIAEGYSVSREKKESFPLTVTSAQKNPTAFYLCASGSGGNQPQHFGDGTRLSIL.